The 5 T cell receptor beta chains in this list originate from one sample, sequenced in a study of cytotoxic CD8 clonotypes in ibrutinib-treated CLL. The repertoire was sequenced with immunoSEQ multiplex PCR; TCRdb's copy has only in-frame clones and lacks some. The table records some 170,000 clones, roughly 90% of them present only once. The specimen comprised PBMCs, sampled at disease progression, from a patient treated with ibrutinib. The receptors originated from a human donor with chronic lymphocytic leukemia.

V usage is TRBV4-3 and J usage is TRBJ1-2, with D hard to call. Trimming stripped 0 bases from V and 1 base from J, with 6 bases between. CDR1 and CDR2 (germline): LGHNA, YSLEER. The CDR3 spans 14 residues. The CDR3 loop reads CASSQEGSNYGYTF. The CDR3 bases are TGCGCCAGCAGCCAAGAAGGAAGTAACTATGGCTACACCTTC.

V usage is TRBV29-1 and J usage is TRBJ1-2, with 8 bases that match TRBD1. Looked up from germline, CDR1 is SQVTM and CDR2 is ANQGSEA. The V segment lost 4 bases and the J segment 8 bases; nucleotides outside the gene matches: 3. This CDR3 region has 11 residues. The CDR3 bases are TGCAGCGTTGCAGGGGGCGAGGGCTACACCTTC. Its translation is CSVAGGEGYTF.

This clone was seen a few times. The CDR3 coding sequence is TGTGCCAGCAGCCAAGATTACCTAGTTAATGAGCAGTTCTTC. It is translated as CASSQDYLVNEQFF. The chain combines TRBV14 with TRBJ2-1; no clear D. The CDR3 is made up of 14 amino acids. Germline V lookup: CDR1 SGHDN, CDR2 FVKESK. Trimming left V 0 bases short and J 7 bases short, with 10 bases between. Variable domain in full (rest from reference TRBV14 and TRBJ2-1): EAGVTQFPSHSVIEKGQTVTLRCDPISGHDNLYWYRRVMGKEIKFLLHFVKESKQDESGMPNNRFLAERTGGTYSTLKVQPAELEDSGVYFCASSQDYLVNEQFFGPGTRLTVL.

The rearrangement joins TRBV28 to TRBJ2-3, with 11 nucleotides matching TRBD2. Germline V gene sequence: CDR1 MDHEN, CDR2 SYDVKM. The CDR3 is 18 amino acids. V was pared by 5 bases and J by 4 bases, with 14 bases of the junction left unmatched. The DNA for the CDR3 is TGTGCCAGCAGTAACAAAGGACCCTTTAGCGGGAGGGCAGATACGCAGTATTTT. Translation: CASSNKGPFSGRADTQYF.

The CDR3 DNA sequence: TGTGCCAGCAGCACGAACCCGGGGGCCGTGGGGACTGAAGCTTTCTTT. This encodes CASSTNPGAVGTEAFF. This chain links TRBV7-9 with TRBJ1-1; possibly TRBD1 for D (6 bases). CDR3 length: 16 residues. Per the germline V gene, CDR1 is SEHNR and CDR2 is FQNEAQ (reference sequence). V dropped 5 bases and J dropped 5 bases, with 21 bases sitting between them.